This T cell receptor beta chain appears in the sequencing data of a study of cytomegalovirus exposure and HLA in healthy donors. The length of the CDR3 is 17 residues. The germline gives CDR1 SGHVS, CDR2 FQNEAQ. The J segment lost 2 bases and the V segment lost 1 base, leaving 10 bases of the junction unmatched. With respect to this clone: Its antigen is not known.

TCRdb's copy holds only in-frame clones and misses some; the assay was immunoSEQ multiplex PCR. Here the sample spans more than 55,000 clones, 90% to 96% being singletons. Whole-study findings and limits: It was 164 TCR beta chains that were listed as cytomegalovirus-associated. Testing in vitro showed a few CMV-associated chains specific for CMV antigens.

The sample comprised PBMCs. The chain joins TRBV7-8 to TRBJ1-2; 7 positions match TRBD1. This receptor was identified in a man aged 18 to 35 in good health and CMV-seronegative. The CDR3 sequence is CASSLVRGPQHNYGYTF. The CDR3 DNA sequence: TGTGCCAGCAGCTTAGTGAGGGGGCCCCAGCACAACTATGGCTACACCTTC.